These T cell receptor beta chains were read from a single sample in a study of blood T cell repertoires in COVID-19. TCRdb keeps only in-frame clones here, not all; method: immunoSEQ multiplex PCR. This sample has some 220,000 clones; 82% occur once, and the top ten carry approximately 5%. Input material: peripheral blood. The source of these receptors is a woman aged 70-85 years with COVID-19, enrolled during active disease. CDR3s include the opening cysteine and the closing phenylalanine or tryptophan. Fields, in order: J gene, clone size, V gene, CDR3 protein. Size tells how often a clone was seen (once, few, many) or the class of an expanded clone, and some rows leave it out.

TRBJ1-1	-	TRBV28	CASSFSGTGGNTEAFF
TRBJ2-7	-	TRBV6-6	CASSYIPGQASDEQYF
TRBJ1-4	-	TRBV7-9	CASSSGQAVSEKLFF
TRBJ2-2	-	TRBV7-7	CASSRGADTGELFF
TRBJ2-4	-	TRBV29-1	CSVLDRTIAKNIQYF
TRBJ2-7	-	TRBV25-1	CASSEAGREVSEQYF
TRBJ1-5	-	TRBV28	CASSFFFTGQNQPQHF
TRBJ1-2	-	TRBV7-2	CASSGQPSGVGGYTF
TRBJ1-3	-	TRBV3-1/TRBV3-2	CASSQGASGSSGNTIYF
TRBJ2-7	-	TRBV5-7	CASSPVYEQYF
TRBJ2-4	-	TRBV28	CASSLRSGQGTKNIQYF
TRBJ2-3	once	TRBV5-4	CASSPRAGDTDTQYF
TRBJ1-5	-	TRBV19	CASSIRTGRNSQPQHF
TRBJ2-7	-	TRBV7-3	CASSPGTGESYEQYF
TRBJ1-2	-	TRBV7-2	CASSYQGNYGYTF
TRBJ2-7	-	TRBV5-1	CASSLDPGYEQYF
TRBJ2-7	-	TRBV2	CASSEGKGWVSSYEQYF
TRBJ1-2	-	TRBV5-1	CASSLSGSYGYTF
TRBJ1-5	few	TRBV6-2/TRBV6-3	CASSSEGSNQPQHF
TRBJ2-3	few	TRBV29-1	CSVEGQGFTDTQYF
TRBJ1-1	-	TRBV7-9	CASSMDRVWAEAFF
TRBJ2-1	once	TRBV28	CASSLNPGGSYNEQFF
TRBJ1-6	-	TRBV6-6	CASCRDIYNSPLHF
TRBJ2-7	-	TRBV6-5	CASRTPGQAYEQYF
TRBJ2-1	-	TRBV19	CASRAGTTYHEQFF
TRBJ1-4	once	TRBV6-5	CASSYWTGITNEKLFF
TRBJ2-1	-	TRBV27	CASSSPGTGGLYEQFF